Sequencing of this T cell receptor (beta chain) was carried out in a study of cytomegalovirus exposure and HLA in healthy donors. Notes on the study in general: Because they were indistinguishable, some V segments, including TRBV6-2 and TRBV6-3, were excluded. In an earlier analysis, most TCR beta V segments were productive about 87% or about 30% of the time. Listed as cytomegalovirus-associated were 150 or so TCR beta chains. Most TCRs appeared rarely, but some public TCRs recurred in many donors.

The J segment lost 10 bases and the V segment lost 0 bases, leaving 5 bases of the junction unmatched. Germline V gene data show CDR1 as SGHRS and CDR2 as YFSETQ. The CDR3 consists of 15 residues. The PCR was carried out with 60 Vbeta primers and 13 Jbeta primers. Assay: immunoSEQ multiplex PCR; the TCRdb copy retains only in-frame clones and omits some. The profile shows around 110,000 clones, around 80% of them singletons. Comments on this clone: As yet, its antigen is unknown.

The V gene is TRBV5-1, the J gene TRBJ1-6, with 9 positions matching TRBD1. Sequencing used PBMCs. This TCR was sampled from a man aged 25-45 years in good health and CMV-seropositive. The chain's CDR3 is CASSLVGQGQSPLHF. In nucleotides, the CDR3 is TGCGCCAGCAGCTTGGTGGGACAGGGTCAATCACCCCTCCACTTT. The full variable domain, in which reference TRBV5-1 and TRBJ1-6 provide the parts outside the CDR3, is KAGVTQTPRYLIKTRGQQVTLSCSPISGHRSVSWYQQTPGQGLQFLFEYFSETQRNKGNFPGRFSGRQFSNSRSEMNVSTLELGDSALYLCASSLVGQGQSPLHFGNGTRLTVT.